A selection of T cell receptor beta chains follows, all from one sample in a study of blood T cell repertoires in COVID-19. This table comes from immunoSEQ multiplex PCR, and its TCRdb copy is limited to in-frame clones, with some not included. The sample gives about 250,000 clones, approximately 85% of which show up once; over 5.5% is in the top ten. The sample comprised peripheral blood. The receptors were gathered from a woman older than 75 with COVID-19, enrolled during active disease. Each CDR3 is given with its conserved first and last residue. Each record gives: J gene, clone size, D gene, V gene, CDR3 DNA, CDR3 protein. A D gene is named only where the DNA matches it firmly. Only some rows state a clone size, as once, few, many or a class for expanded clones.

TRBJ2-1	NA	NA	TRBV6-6	TGTGCCAGCAGTTACTCGTACCTAGGGGATGAGCAGTTCTTC	CASSYSYLGDEQFF
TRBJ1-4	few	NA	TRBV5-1	TGCGCCAGCAGCCTACAGCCCTTTAATGAAAAACTGTTTTTT	CASSLQPFNEKLFF
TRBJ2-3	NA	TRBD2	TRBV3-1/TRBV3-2	TGTGCCAGCAGCCAAGATCGGACTAGCGGGGGGTCAACCCCTAGCACAGATACGCAGTATTTT	CASSQDRTSGGSTPSTDTQYF
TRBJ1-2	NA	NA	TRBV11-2	TGTGCCAGCATATCGACAGGCGACTATGGCTACACCTTC	CASISTGDYGYTF
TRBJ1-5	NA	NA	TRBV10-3	TGTGCCATCAGTGATCAGAGCAATCAGCCCCAGCATTTT	CAISDQSNQPQHF
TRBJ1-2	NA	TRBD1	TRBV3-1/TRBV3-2	TGTGCCAGCAGCCAAACCGGGACAGGGGGCGTTGGTGGCTACACCTTC	CASSQTGTGGVGGYTF
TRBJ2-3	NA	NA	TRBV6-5	TGTGCCAGCAGCAACACAGATACGCAGTATTTT	CASSNTDTQYF
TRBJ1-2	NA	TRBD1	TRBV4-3	TGCGCCAGCAGCCCTACGGACAGGGATCCGGGGGGCTACACCTTC	CASSPTDRDPGGYTF
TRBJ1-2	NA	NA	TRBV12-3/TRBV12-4	TGTGCCAGCAGATTCGGACAGTTATATGGCTACACCTTC	CASRFGQLYGYTF
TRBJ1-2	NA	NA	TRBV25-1	TGTGCCAGCAGTGAAGGTAGCAGCCCGAACTATGGCTACACCTTC	CASSEGSSPNYGYTF
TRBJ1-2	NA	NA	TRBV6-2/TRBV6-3	TGTGCCAGCAGTTACGGGGGGGGCCTCTACACCTTC	CASSYGGGLYTF
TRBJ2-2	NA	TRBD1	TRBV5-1	TGCGCCAGCAGCTCGCAGGGGGTCGCCGGGGAGCTGTTTTTT	CASSSQGVAGELFF
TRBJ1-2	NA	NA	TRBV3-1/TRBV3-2	TGTGCCAGCAGCCCATCAGGCTATGGCTACACCTTC	CASSPSGYGYTF
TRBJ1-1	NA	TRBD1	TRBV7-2	TGTGCCAGCAGCTTCCGACAGGGAGGCACTGAAGCTTTCTTT	CASSFRQGGTEAFF
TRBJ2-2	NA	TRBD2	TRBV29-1	TGCAGCGTTGTAGCGGGGGCTACGAACACCGGGGAGCTGTTTTTT	CSVVAGATNTGELFF
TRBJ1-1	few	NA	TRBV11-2	TGTGCCAGCAGCTTTGACGGGGGTATTGGTTTTGAAGCTTTCTTT	CASSFDGGIGFEAFF
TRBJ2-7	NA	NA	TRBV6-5	TGTGCCAGCAGTTCCCTTCCTGGTGAGGGCTACGAGCAGTACTTC	CASSSLPGEGYEQYF
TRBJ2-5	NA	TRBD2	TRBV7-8	TGTGCCAGCGGCAAGCGGGGGGGCCAGAGAGAGACCCAGTACTTC	CASGKRGGQRETQYF
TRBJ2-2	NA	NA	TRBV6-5	TGTGCCAGCCGATTGGGGGCGCAGGGCACCGGGGAGCTGTTTTTT	CASRLGAQGTGELFF
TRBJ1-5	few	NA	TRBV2	TGTGCCAGCAGTCCGGGAGTAAATCAGCCCCAGCATTTT	CASSPGVNQPQHF
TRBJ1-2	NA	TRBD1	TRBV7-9	TGTGCCAGCAGCTCAGGGACAGGTTTTAATCAGGGCTACACCTTC	CASSSGTGFNQGYTF
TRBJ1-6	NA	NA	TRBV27	TGTGCCAGCAGTTCTGCCCTCGACGGGACTGATTTTTCTCACTGGAGATCCTATAATTCACCCCTCCACTTT	CASSSALDGTDFSHWRSYNSPLHF
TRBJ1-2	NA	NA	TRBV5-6	TGTGCCAGCAGCATAGGTGTCACAGGCTATGGCTACACCTTC	CASSIGVTGYGYTF
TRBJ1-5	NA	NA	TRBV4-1	TGCGCCAGCAGCCAAGATGTAGAGAGCAATCAGCCCCAGCATTTT	CASSQDVESNQPQHF
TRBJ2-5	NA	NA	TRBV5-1	TGCGCCAGCAGCTTGGGGACAGCTCAAGAGACCCAGTACTTC	CASSLGTAQETQYF
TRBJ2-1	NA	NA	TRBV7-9	TGTGCCAGCAGCTTACCTGACAGGATCTCCTACAATGAGCAGTTCTTC	CASSLPDRISYNEQFF